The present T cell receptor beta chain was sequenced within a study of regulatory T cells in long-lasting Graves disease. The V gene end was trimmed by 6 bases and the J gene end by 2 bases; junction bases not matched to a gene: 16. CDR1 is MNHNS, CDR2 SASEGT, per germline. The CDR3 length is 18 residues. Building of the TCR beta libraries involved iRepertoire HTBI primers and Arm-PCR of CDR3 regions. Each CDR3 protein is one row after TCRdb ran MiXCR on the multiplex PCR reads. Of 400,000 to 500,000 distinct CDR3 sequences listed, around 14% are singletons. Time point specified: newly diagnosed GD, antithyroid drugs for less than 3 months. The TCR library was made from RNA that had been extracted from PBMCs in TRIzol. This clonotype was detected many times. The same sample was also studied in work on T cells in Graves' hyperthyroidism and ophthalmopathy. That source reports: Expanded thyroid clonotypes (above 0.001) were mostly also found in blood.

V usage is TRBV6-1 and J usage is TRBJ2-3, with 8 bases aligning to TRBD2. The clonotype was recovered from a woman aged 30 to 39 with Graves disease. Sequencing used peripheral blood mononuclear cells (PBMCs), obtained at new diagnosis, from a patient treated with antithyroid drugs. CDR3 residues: CASRPSLAGLRLTDTQYF. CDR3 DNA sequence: TGTGCCAGCAGACCCAGTTTAGCGGGACTAAGGCTCACAGATACGCAGTATTTT.